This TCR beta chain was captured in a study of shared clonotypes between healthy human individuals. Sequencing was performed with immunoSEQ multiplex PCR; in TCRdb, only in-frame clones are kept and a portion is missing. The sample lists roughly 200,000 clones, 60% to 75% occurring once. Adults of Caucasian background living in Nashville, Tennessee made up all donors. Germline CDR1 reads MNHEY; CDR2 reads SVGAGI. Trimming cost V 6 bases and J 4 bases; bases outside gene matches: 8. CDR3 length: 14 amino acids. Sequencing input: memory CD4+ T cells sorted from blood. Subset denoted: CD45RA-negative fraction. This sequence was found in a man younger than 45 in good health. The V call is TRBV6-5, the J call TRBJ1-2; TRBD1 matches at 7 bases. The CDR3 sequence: CASRSGTETYGYTF. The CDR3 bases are TGTGCCAGCAGGTCCGGGACAGAGACCTATGGCTACACCTTC.